The source of this T cell receptor (beta chain) is a study of immune heterogeneity within non-small cell lung tumors. This clonotype is medium-sized by share. Its antigen is undetermined. Multiplex PCR amplified the TCR beta CDR3 region. Its first round ran for 10 to 11 cycles with 32 V and 13 J primers. Via MiXCR, TCRdb re-called the multiplex PCR reads, giving one row per CDR3 protein. The sample lists several thousand distinct CDR3 sequences; about a fifth were seen once. Template input, which was bulk tumor genomic DNA, totaled roughly 590 ng per sample. Spaced far apart, several biopsies were taken from each primary tumor during surgery. Samples came from untreated patients having curative surgery for newly diagnosed non-small cell lung cancer. Newly diagnosed non-small cell lung cancer patients undergoing curative-intent surgery served as donors. The CDR3 runs to 16 residues. Germline V lookup: CDR1 SGHTA, CDR2 FQGTGA. V lost 0 bases to trimming and J lost 3 bases, with 12 bases between them.

Study conclusions and caveats: The repertoire of each individual patient held high-frequency T-cell receptor beta clonotypes that were largely distinct from those of other patients. In tumor regions, T-cell clonality showed a moderate but significant correlation with local tumor mutational burden (R roughly 0.37).

This sequence joins TRBV7-3 and TRBJ2-1; maybe TRBD1 (6 bases). This sequence originates from a man in his sixties with non-small cell lung cancer. Sequencing was carried out using lung tumor tissue. Here the CDR3 DNA reads TGTGCCAGCAGCTTAACCCCGGGACAACTCTACAATGAGCAGTTCTTC. It codes for CASSLTPGQLYNEQFF.